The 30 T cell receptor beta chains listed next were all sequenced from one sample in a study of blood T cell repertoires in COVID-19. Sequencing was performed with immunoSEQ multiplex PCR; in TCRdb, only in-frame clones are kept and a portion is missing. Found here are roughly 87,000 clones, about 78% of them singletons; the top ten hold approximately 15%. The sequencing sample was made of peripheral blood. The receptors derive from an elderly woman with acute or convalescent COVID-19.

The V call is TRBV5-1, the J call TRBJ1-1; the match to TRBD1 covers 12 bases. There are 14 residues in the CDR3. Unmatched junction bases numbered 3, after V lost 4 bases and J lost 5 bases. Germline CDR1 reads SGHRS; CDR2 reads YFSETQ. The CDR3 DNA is TGCGCCAGCAGCACGGGACAGGGGGCTACTGAAGCTTTCTTT. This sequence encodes CASSTGQGATEAFF.

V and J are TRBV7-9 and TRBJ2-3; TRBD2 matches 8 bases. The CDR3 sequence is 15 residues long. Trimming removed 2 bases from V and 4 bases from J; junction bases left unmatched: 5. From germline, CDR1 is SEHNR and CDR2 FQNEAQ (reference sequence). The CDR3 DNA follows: TGTGCCAGCAGCTTACTCGGGCGGGGGGCAGATACGCAGTATTTT. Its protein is CASSLLGRGADTQYF. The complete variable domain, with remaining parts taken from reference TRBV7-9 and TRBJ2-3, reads DTGVSQNPRHKITKRGQNVTFRCDPISEHNRLYWYRQTLGQGPEFLTYFQNEAQLEKSRLLSDRFSAERPKGSFSTLEIQRTEQGDSAMYLCASSLLGRGADTQYFGPGTRLTVL.

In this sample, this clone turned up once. CDR3 loop: CASRKQGPTISYEQYF. The CDR3 DNA sequence: TGTGCCAGCAGAAAACAGGGGCCGACAATCTCCTACGAGCAGTACTTC. This chain joins TRBV28 and TRBJ2-7; TRBD1 matches at 7 bases. This CDR3 contains 16 residues. Germline CDR1 MDHEN, CDR2 SYDVKM. V gave up 6 bases and J gave up 0 bases; unmatched junction bases: 11.

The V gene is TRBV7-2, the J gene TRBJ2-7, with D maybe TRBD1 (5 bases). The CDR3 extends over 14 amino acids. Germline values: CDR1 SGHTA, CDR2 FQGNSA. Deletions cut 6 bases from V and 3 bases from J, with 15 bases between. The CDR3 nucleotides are TGTGCCAGCAGGTTACAGCGCCAGGGCTACGAGCAGTACTTC. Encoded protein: CASRLQRQGYEQYF. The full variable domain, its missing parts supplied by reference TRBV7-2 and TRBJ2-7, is GAGVSQSPSNKVTEKGKDVELRCDPISGHTALYWYRQSLGQGLEFLIYFQGNSAPDKSGLPSDRFSAERTGGSVSTLTIQRTQQEDSAVYLCASRLQRQGYEQYFGPGTRLTVT.

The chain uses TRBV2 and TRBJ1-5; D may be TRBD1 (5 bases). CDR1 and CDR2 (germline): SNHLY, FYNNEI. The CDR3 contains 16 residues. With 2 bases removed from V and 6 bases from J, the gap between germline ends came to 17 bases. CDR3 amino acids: CASSELRAGLGQPQHF. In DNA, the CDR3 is TGTGCCAGCAGTGAACTTCGTGCAGGGCTCGGTCAGCCCCAGCATTTT.

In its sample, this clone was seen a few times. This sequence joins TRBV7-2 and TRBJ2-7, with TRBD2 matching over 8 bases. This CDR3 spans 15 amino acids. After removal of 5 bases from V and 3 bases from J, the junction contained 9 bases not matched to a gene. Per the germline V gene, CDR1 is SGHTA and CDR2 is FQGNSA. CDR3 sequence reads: CASSPGGAGDYEQYF. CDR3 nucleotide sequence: TGTGCCAGCAGCCCCGGCGGAGCGGGGGACTACGAGCAGTACTTC.

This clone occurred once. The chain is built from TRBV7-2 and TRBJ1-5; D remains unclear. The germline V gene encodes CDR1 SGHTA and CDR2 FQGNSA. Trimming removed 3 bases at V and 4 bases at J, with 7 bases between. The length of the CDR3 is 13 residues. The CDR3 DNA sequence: TGTGCCAGCAGCTTTTCCGGGAATCAGCCCCAGCATTTT. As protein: CASSFSGNQPQHF.

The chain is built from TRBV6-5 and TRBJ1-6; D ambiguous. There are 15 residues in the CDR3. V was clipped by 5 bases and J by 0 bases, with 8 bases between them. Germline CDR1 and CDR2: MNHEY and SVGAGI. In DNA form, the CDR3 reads TGTGCCAGCAGTCCATACAGCTCCTATAATTCACCCCTCCACTTT. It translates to CASSPYSSYNSPLHF.

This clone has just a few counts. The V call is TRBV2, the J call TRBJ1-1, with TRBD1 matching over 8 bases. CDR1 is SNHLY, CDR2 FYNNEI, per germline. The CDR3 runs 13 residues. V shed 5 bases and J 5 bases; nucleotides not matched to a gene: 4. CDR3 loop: CASSLTGETEAFF. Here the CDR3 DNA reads TGTGCCAGCAGTCTGACAGGGGAGACTGAAGCTTTCTTT. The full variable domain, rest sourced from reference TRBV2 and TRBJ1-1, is EPEVTQTPSHQVTQMGQEVILRCVPISNHLYFYWYRQILGQKVEFLVSFYNNEISEKSEIFDDQFSVERPDGSNFTLKIRSTKLEDSAMYFCASSLTGETEAFFGQGTRLTVV.

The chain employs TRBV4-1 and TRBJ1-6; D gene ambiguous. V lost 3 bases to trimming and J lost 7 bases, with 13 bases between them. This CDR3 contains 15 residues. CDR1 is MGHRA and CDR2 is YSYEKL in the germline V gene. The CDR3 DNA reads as TGCGCCAGCAGCCACCCTTTTGGTAGCAATTCACCCCTCCACTTT. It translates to CASSHPFGSNSPLHF.

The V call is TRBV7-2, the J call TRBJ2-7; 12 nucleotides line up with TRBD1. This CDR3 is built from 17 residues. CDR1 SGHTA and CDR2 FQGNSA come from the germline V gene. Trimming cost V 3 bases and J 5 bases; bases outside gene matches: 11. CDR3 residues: CASSLDERRDRGHEQYF. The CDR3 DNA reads TGTGCCAGCAGCTTGGACGAAAGGAGGGACAGGGGGCACGAGCAGTACTTC.

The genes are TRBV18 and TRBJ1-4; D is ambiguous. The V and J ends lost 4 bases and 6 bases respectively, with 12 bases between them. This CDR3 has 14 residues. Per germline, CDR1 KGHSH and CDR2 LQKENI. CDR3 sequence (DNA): TGTGCCAGCTCACGACGGGTCGGGTATGAAAAACTGTTTTTT. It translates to CASSRRVGYEKLFF.

The CDR3 loop reads CASSRQGAITEAFF. The CDR3 DNA follows: TGTGCCAGCAGTCGTCAGGGGGCGATCACTGAAGCTTTCTTT. V is TRBV28 and J is TRBJ1-1; 8 bases align to TRBD1. The CDR3 sequence is 14 residues long. The germline V gene encodes CDR1 MDHEN and CDR2 SYDVKM. V was clipped by 5 bases and J by 4 bases; unmatched bases: 6.

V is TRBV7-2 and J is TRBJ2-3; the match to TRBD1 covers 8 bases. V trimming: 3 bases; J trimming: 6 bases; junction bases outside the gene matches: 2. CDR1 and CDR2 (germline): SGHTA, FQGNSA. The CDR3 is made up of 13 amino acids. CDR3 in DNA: TGTGCCAGCAGCTTGGGACAGGCGGATACGCAGTATTTT. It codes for CASSLGQADTQYF.

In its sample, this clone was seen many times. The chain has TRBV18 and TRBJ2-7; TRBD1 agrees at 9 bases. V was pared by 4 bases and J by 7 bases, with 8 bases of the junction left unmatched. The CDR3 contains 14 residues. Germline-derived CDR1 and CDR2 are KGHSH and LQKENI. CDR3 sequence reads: CASSRGQGTGEQYF. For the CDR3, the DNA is TGTGCCAGCTCACGAGGACAGGGGACGGGGGAGCAGTACTTC. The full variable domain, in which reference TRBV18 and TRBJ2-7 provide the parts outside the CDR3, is NAGVMQNPRHLVRRRGQEARLRCSPMKGHSHVYWYRQLPEEGLKFMVYLQKENIIDESGMPKERFSAEFPKEGPSILRIQQVVRGDSAAYFCASSRGQGTGEQYFGPGTRLTVT.

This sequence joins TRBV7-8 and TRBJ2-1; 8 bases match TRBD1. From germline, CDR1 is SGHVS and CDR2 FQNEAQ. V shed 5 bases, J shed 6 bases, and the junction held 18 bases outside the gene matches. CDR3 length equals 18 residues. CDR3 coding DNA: TGTGCCAGCAGCCAAACAGGGGGTTCTAACGCGGCGGCCAATGAGCAGTTCTTC. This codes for CASSQTGGSNAAANEQFF.

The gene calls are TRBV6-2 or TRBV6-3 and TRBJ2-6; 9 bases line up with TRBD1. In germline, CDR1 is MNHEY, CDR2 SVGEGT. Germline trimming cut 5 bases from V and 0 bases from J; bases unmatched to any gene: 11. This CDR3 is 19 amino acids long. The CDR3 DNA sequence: TGTGCCAGCAGTCTCCATCCGGGACAGGGTGACTCTGGGGCCAACGTCCTGACTTTC. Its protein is CASSLHPGQGDSGANVLTF.

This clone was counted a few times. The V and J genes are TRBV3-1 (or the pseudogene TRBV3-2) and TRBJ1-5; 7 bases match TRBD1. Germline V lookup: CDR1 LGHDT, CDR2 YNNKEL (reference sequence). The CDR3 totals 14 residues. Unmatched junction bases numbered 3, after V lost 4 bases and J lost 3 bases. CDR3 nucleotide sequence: TGTGCCAGCAGCCCTGGGACAGTCAATCAGCCCCAGCATTTT. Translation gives CASSPGTVNQPQHF.

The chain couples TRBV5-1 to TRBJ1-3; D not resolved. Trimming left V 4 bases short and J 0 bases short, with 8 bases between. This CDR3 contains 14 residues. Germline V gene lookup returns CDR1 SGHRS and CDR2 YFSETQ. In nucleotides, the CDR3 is TGCGCCAGCAGCGTGGACTTCTCTGGAAACACCATATATTTT. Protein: CASSVDFSGNTIYF.

The CDR3: CASSRDSYGYTF. CDR3 coding DNA: TGTGCCAGTAGTAGGGACAGCTATGGCTACACCTTC. This chain links TRBV19 with TRBJ1-2, with 7 nucleotides matching TRBD1. Unmatched junction bases numbered 0, after V lost 4 bases and J lost 4 bases. CDR3 size: 12 residues. CDR1 and CDR2 from the germline V gene are LNHDA and SQIVND (reference sequence).

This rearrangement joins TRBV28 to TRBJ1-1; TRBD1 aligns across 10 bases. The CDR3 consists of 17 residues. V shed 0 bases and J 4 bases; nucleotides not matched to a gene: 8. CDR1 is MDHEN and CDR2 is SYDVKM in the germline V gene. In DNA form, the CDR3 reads TGTGCCAGCAGTTTATGGCGGACAGGGGGTCGAGGCACTGAAGCTTTCTTT. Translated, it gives CASSLWRTGGRGTEAFF.

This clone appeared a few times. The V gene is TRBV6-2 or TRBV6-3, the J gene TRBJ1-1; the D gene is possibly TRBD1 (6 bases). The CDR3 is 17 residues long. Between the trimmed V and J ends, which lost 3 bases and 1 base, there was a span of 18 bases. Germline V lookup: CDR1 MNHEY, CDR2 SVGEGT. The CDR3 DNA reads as TGTGCCAGCAGTTATCGCCAGGGGCCCGGGCGGAACACTGAAGCTTTCTTT. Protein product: CASSYRQGPGRNTEAFF.

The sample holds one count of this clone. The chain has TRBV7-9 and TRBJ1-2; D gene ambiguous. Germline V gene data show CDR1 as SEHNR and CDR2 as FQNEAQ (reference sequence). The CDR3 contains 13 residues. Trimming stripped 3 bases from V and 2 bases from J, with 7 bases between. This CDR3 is CASSFRENYGYTF. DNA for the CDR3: TGTGCCAGCAGCTTTCGGGAAAACTATGGCTACACCTTC.

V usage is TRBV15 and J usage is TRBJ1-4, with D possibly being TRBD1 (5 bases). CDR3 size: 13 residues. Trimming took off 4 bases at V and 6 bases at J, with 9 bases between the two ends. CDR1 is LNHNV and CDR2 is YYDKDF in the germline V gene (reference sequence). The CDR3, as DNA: TGTGCCACCAGCAACAGGTTTGATGAAAAACTGTTTTTT. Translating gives CATSNRFDEKLFF.

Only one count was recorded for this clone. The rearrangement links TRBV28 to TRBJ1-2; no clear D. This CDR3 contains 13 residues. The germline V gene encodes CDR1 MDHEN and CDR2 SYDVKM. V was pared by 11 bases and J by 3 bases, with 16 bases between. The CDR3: CASRGYSDYGYTF. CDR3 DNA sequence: TGTGCCTCCAGAGGGTATTCTGACTATGGCTACACCTTC.

CDR3 sequence reads: CASSLGLMGGGYQETQYF. In DNA form, the CDR3 reads TGCGCCAGCAGCTTGGGTTTGATGGGCGGGGGATATCAAGAGACCCAGTACTTC. This rearrangement joins TRBV5-1 to TRBJ2-5; 7 nucleotides agree with TRBD2. The V segment lost 0 bases and the J segment 2 bases; nucleotides outside the gene matches: 13. The CDR3 length is 18 residues. From germline, CDR1 is SGHRS and CDR2 YFSETQ.

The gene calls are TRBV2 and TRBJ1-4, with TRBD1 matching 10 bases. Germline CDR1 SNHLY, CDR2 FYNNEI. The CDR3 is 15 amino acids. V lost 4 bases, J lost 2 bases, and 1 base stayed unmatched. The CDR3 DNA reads TGTGCCAGCAGTGGGACAGGGGGGACTAATGAAAAACTGTTTTTT. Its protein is CASSGTGGTNEKLFF.

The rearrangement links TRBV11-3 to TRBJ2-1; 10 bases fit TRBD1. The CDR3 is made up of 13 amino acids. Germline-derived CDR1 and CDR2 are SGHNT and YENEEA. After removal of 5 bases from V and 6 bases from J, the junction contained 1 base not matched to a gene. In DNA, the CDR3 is TGTGCCAGCAGCCGGACAGGGGGCAATGAGCAGTTCTTC. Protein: CASSRTGGNEQFF.

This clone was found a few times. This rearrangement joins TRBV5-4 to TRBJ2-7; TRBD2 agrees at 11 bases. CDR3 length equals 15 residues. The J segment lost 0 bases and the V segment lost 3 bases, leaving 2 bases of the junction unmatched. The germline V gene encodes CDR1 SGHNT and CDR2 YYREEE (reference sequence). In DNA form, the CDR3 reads TGTGCCAGCAGCTACGGGACTAGCGGCTCCTACGAGCAGTACTTC. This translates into CASSYGTSGSYEQYF.

DNA of the CDR3: TGTGCCAGCAGTTTTAGACAGTCAAACTATGGCTACACCTTC. This encodes CASSFRQSNYGYTF. The chain carries TRBV27 and TRBJ1-2, with D perhaps matching TRBD1 (5 bases). Germline V gene data show CDR1 as MNHEY and CDR2 as SMNVEV (reference sequence). The CDR3 is made up of 14 amino acids. Trimming cost V 3 bases and J 2 bases, with 10 bases left between them.